This paragraph reports one T cell receptor (beta chain). These data originate in a study of identifying expanded T cells in peripheral blood. Profiled with immunoSEQ multiplex PCR; TCRdb holds only in-frame clones, not every one. The profile shows about 94,000 clones, roughly 86% of them singletons. Trimming pared 6 bases from V and 4 bases from J, leaving 15 bases between. The CDR3 length is 14 residues. In germline, CDR1 is MNHNS, CDR2 SASEGT. The genes are TRBV6-1 and TRBJ1-2; tentative D call: TRBD1 (6 bases). The receptor's source is a person aged 18 to 75 in good health. The source material was blood. CDR3 coding DNA: TGTGCCAGCAGACTCCTACAGGGTGGCTATGGCTACACCTTC. Its translation is CASRLLQGGYGYTF.